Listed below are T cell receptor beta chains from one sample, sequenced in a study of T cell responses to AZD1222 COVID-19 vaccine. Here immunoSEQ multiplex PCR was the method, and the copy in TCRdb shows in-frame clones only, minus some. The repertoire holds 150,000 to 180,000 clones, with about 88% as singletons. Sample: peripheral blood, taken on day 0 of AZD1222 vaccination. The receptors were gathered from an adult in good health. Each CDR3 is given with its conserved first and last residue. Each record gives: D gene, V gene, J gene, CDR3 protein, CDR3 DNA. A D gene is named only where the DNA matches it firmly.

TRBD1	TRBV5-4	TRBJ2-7	CASSLATGAFGYEQYF	TGTGCCAGCAGCTTGGCGACAGGGGCCTTTGGGTACGAGCAGTACTTC
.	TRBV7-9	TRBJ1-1	CAIVVRNTEAFF	TGTGCCATCGTTGTAAGGAACACTGAAGCTTTCTTT
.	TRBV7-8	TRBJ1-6	CASSLSTRGSYWSPLHF	TGTGCCAGCAGCTTATCCACCCGGGGGTCCTATTGGTCACCCCTCCACTTT
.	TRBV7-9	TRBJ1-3	CASSLRYRVFGNTIYF	TGTGCCAGCAGCTTAAGGTACAGGGTCTTTGGAAACACCATATATTTT
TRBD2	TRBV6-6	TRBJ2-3	CASSSSGGAADTQYF	TGTGCCAGCAGCTCTAGCGGGGGGGCAGCAGATACGCAGTATTTT
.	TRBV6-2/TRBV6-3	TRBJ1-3	CASSFNYPSGNTIYF	TGTGCCAGCAGTTTCAACTACCCCTCTGGAAACACCATATATTTT
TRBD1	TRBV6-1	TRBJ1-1	CASSELDRGNTEAFF	TGTGCCAGCAGTGAACTTGACAGGGGGAACACTGAAGCTTTCTTT
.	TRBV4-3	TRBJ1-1	CASSSGVGVPTEAFF	TGCGCCAGCAGCTCAGGGGTGGGGGTTCCGACTGAAGCTTTCTTT
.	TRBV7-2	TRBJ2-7	CASSSAQGGPYEQYF	TGTGCCAGCAGCTCAGCACAGGGTGGGCCCTACGAGCAGTACTTC
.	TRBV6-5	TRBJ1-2	CASSRGGQNGYTF	TGTGCCAGCTCGCGCGGGGGGCAGAATGGCTACACCTTC
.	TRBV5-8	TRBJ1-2	CASTEPGGRPYGYTF	TGTGCCAGCACCGAACCGGGGGGGCGCCCCTATGGCTACACCTTC
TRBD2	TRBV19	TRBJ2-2	CASPRGGAGTGELFF	TGTGCCAGTCCCCGCGGGGGGGCGGGCACCGGGGAGCTGTTTTTT
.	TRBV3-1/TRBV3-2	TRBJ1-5	CASSVGNQPQHF	TGTGCCAGTTCCGTCGGCAATCAGCCCCAGCATTTT
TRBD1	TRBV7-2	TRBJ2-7	CASSLSGQASYEQYF	TGTGCCAGCAGCTTATCGGGACAGGCCTCCTACGAGCAGTACTTC
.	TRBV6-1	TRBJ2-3	CASSEGSTVRDTQYF	TGTGCCAGCAGTGAAGGCTCTACCGTTAGAGATACGCAGTATTTT
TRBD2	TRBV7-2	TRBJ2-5	CASRPVAGGQETQYF	TGTGCCAGCAGGCCGGTAGCGGGGGGCCAAGAGACCCAGTACTTC
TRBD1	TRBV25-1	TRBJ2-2	CASCRTGGTGELFF	TGTGCCAGCTGCAGGACAGGGGGCACCGGGGAGCTGTTTTTT
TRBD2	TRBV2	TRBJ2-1	CASKRLAGVTSDEQFF	TGTGCCAGCAAAAGACTAGCGGGGGTCACATCAGATGAGCAGTTCTTC
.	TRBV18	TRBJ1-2	CASSPDASSYGYTF	TGTGCCAGCTCACCAGACGCCAGTTCTTATGGCTACACCTTC
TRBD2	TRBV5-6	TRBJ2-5	CASSPGGPVETQYF	TGTGCCAGCAGCCCGGGGGGGCCGGTAGAGACCCAGTACTTC
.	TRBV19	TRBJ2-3	CASSAGLRTDTQYF	TGTGCCAGTAGTGCAGGGTTGCGCACAGATACGCAGTATTTT
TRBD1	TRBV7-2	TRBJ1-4	CASSLDRANNEKLFF	TGTGCCAGCAGCCTGGACAGGGCCAATAATGAAAAACTGTTTTTT
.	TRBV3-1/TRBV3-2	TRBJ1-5	CASSLSNQPQHF	TGTGCCAGCAGTCTTAGCAATCAGCCCCAGCATTTT
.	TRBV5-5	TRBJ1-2	CASSLGGAGTYGYTF	TGTGCCAGCAGCTTAGGGGGGGCTGGCACCTATGGCTACACCTTC
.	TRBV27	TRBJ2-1	CASTIGPWDEQFF	TGTGCCAGCACGATTGGTCCCTGGGATGAGCAGTTCTTC
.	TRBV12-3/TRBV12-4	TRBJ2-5	CASSLRELETQYF	TGTGCCAGCAGTTTAAGGGAGCTAGAGACCCAGTACTTC
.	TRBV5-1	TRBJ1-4	CASSSAGSNEKLFF	TGCGCCAGCAGCTCGGCGGGTTCCAATGAAAAACTGTTTTTT
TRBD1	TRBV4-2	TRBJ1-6	CASSQETGRVPLHF	TGTGCCAGCAGCCAAGAGACAGGGCGGGTCCCCCTCCACTTT
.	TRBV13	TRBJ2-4	CASSISRQTNIQYF	TGTGCCAGCAGCATTTCTAGGCAGACAAACATTCAGTACTTC
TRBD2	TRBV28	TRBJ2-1	CASSLSLAGGNNEQFF	TGTGCCAGCAGTTTATCCCTAGCGGGGGGAAACAATGAGCAGTTCTTC
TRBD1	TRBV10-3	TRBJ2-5	CATAGGETQYF	TGTGCCACCGCAGGGGGCGAGACCCAGTACTTC
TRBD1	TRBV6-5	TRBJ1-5	CASSYSPPGGRQPQHF	TGTGCCAGCAGTTACTCGCCTCCAGGGGGCCGTCAGCCCCAGCATTTT
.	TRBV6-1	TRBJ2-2	CASSVLTPPNTGELFF	TGTGCCAGCAGTGTCCTGACACCGCCGAACACCGGGGAGCTGTTTTTT
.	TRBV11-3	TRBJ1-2	CASSSGGYTF	TGTGCCAGCAGCTCTGGAGGCTACACCTTC
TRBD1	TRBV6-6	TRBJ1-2	CASSSTGTEFYGYTF	TGTGCCAGCAGTTCCACCGGGACAGAATTCTATGGCTACACCTTC
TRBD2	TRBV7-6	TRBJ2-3	CASSLTGGRDTQYF	TGTGCCAGCAGCTTAACGGGGGGGCGTGATACGCAGTATTTT